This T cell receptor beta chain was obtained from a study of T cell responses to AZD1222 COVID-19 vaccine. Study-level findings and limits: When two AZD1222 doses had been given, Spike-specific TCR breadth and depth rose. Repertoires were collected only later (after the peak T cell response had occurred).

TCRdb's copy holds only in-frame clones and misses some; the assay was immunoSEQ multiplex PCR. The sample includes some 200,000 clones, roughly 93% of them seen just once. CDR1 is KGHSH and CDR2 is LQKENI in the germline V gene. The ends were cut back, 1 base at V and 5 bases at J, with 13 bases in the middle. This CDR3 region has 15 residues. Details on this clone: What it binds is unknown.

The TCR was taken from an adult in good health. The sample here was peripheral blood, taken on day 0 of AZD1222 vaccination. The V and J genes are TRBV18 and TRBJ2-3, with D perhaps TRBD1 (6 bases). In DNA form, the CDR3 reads TGTGCCAGCTCACCACTCGCAGGGGCTTTAGATACGCAGTATTTT. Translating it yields CASSPLAGALDTQYF.